This T cell receptor (beta chain) appears in the sequencing data of a study of blood T cell repertoires in COVID-19. J gave up 3 bases and V 4 bases, and 3 bases lay outside the gene matches. Germline V gene sequence: CDR1 SGDLS, CDR2 YYNGEE. This CDR3 spans 13 amino acids. Original processing methods: Reference gene primers were amplified, and this amplification served to estimate nucleated cell counts. Sequencing was performed with immunoSEQ multiplex PCR; in TCRdb, only in-frame clones are kept and a portion is missing. V and J calls plus clone size are reproduced from that table; the DNA served to infer D and trimming. The sample has a few hundred thousand clones; 84% are singletons.

The clonotype originates from a woman at least 80 years old with active or convalescent COVID-19. The chain carries TRBV9 and TRBJ1-1, with 7 bases matching TRBD1. Sequenced sample: peripheral blood. The chain's CDR3 is CASSRDSDTEAFF. In DNA, the CDR3 is TGTGCCAGCAGCCGGGACAGTGACACTGAAGCTTTCTTT.